This paragraph covers one T cell receptor (beta chain) sequence. Deletions cut 5 bases from V and 5 bases from J, with 9 bases between. Germline CDR1 reads DFQATT; CDR2 reads SNEGSKA (reference sequence). The CDR3 extends over 11 amino acids. The record originates from a study of blood T cell repertoires in COVID-19. As for the study in general: Acute and convalescent COVID-19 samples came from the United States, Italy and Spain. The cDNA or gDNA used as material had been derived from T cells, B-cell-depleted T cells, or PBMCs.

Using immunoSEQ multiplex PCR, the repertoire was profiled, and TCRdb retains in-frame clones only, with some absent. The data contain about 230,000 clones, under 85% of them singletons. Recruited during active infection, patients (from Seattle) were subsequently followed longitudinally. This TCR came from a woman in her thirties with COVID-19, enrolled during active disease. Material for sequencing was peripheral blood. The V call is TRBV20-1, the J call TRBJ2-5; D not certain. The CDR3: CSAPSPETQYF. CDR3 in DNA: TGCAGTGCTCCCTCCCCGGAGACCCAGTACTTC.